This TCR beta chain originates from a study of molecular identifiers for immune sequencing clone quantification. TCRdb itself ran the PCR reads through MiXCR, one entry per CDR3 protein. The table has more than 550,000 distinct CDR3 sequences, 25% seen once. Germline CDR1 and CDR2: KGHDR and SFDVKD. This CDR3 region has 14 residues. V lost 6 bases and J 5 bases, leaving 13 bases between the germline ends. Material: naive CD8+ T cells from blood, with Jurkat cell RNA spiked in. Indicated subset: FACS-sorted CD8+CD4-CCR7+CD45RA+ naive T cells. The chain has TRBV24-1 and TRBJ2-1; D is perhaps TRBD1 or TRBD2 (5 bases each). This TCR came from a human donor in good health. Some libraries in this study had Jurkat cell RNA spiked in. CDR3 amino acids: CATSPGRINNEQFF. DNA of the CDR3: TGTGCCACCAGTCCGGGACGGATTAACAATGAGCAGTTCTTC.